The clone carrying this T cell receptor (beta chain) showed up many times. Its antigen is as yet unknown. The data are from a study of blood T cells in healthy people across ages. Study outcomes and limitations: Estimates based on one million T cells were treated as lower bounds.

The CDR3 covers 12 residues. Trimming took 4 bases from V and 6 from J, leaving 6 bases between them. Donation came from healthy Caucasian individuals in Russia who were aged roughly 6 to 95. Together with a sample-barcoded 5' primer, a J-beta primer mix was included in a second PCR lasting about 6 to 11 cycles. TCRdb re-called the 5' RACE reads through MiXCR, storing one row per CDR3 protein. The sample includes around 850,000 distinct CDR3 sequences, roughly 34% of them seen just once. The receptor was derived from a man between 18 and 29 years old in good health. V and J are TRBV12-3 or TRBV12-4 and TRBJ1-4; D not certain. Source material: blood. The CDR3 sequence is CASSYGDEKLFF. The CDR3 DNA reads TGTGCCAGCAGTTATGGGGATGAAAAACTGTTTTTT.